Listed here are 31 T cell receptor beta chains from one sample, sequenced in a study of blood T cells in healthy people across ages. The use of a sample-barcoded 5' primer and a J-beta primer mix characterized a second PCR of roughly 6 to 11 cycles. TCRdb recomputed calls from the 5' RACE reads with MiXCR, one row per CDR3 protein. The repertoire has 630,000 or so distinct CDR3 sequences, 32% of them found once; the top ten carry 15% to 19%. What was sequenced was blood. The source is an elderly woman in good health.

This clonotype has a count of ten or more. The CDR3 DNA follows: TGTGCCAGCAGCCACGATGCGAGTGGGGATTCACCCCTCCACTTT. It is translated as CASSHDASGDSPLHF. The chain links TRBV4-2 to TRBJ1-6; unclear D gene. Germline V gene data show CDR1 as LGHNA and CDR2 as YNFKEQ. Trimming cost V 3 bases and J 8 bases, with 14 bases left between them. The CDR3 runs to 15 residues.

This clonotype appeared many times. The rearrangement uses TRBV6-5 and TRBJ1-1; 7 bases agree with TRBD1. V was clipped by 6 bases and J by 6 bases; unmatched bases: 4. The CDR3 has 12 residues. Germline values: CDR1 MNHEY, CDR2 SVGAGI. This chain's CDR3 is CASSRGLAEAFF. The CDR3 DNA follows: TGTGCCAGCAGCAGGGGGTTGGCTGAAGCTTTCTTT.

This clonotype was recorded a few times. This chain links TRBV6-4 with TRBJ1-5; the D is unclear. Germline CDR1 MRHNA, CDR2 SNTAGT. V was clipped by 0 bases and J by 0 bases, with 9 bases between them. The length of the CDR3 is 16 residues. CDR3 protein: CASSDSRVNSNQPQHF. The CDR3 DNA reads TGTGCCAGCAGTGACTCACGGGTGAATAGCAATCAGCCCCAGCATTTT.

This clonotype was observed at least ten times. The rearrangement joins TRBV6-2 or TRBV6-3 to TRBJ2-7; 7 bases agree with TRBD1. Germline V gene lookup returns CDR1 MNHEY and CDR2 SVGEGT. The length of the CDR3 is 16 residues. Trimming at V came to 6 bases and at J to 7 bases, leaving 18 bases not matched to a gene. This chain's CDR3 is CASSPSRQGRPGEQYF. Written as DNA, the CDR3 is TGTGCCAGCAGCCCATCCCGACAGGGCCGACCTGGGGAGCAGTACTTC.

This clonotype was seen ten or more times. The CDR3 DNA reads TGTGCCAGCAGCAACCGGGTCCCAAGCAAGTCACCCCTCCACTTT. This codes for CASSNRVPSKSPLHF. The chain recombines TRBV7-9 with TRBJ1-6; D not resolved. CDR1 is SEHNR, CDR2 FQNEAQ, per germline (reference sequence). The CDR3 totals 15 residues. The V end lost 5 bases, the J end lost 10 bases, and 18 bases lay between the germline ends.

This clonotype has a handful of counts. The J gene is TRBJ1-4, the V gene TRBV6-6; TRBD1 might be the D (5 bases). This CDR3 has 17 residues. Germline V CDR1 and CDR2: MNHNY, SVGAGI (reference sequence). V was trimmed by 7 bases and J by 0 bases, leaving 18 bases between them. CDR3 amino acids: CASNQGWTEATNEKLFF. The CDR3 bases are TGTGCCAGCAACCAGGGCTGGACGGAAGCAACTAATGAAAAACTGTTTTTT.

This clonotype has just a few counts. The CDR3 DNA sequence: TGTGCCAGCAGTGAGGAGATTATGAACACTGAAGCTTTCTTT. Its protein product is CASSEEIMNTEAFF. The chain has TRBV2 and TRBJ1-1; D not certain. Germline CDR1 and CDR2: SNHLY and FYNNEI. The CDR3 sequence is 14 residues long. V was clipped by 3 bases and J by 0 bases, with 8 bases between them.

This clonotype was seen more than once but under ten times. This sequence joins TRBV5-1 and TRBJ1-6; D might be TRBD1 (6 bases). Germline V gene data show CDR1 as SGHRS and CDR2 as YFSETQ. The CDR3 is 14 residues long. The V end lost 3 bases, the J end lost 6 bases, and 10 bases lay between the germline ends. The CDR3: CASSSGQSNSPLHF. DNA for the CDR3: TGCGCCAGCAGCTCCGGACAGAGTAATTCACCCCTCCACTTT.

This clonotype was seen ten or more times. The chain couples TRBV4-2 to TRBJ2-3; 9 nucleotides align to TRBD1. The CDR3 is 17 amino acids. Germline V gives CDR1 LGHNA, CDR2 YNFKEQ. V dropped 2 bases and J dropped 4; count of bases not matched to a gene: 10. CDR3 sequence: CASSQQPTGGASDTQYF. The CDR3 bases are TGTGCCAGCAGCCAACAACCCACAGGGGGCGCCTCAGATACGCAGTATTTT.

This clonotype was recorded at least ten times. In DNA form, the CDR3 reads TGTGCCAGCAGCGTAGAGGCTAGCGGGGGGGCTTACAATGAGCAGTTCTTC. Its protein is CASSVEASGGAYNEQFF. The chain has TRBV9 and TRBJ2-1; the match to TRBD2 covers 12 bases. CDR1 and CDR2 from the germline V gene are SGDLS and YYNGEE. V lost 0 bases, J lost 4 bases, and 5 bases stayed unmatched. This CDR3 has 17 residues. The variable domain in full, completed from reference TRBV9 and TRBJ2-1, reads DSGVTQTPKHLITATGQRVTLRCSPRSGDLSVYWYQQSLDQGLQFLIQYYNGEERAKGNILERFSAQQFPDLHSELNLSSLELGDSALYFCASSVEASGGAYNEQFFGPGTRLTVL.

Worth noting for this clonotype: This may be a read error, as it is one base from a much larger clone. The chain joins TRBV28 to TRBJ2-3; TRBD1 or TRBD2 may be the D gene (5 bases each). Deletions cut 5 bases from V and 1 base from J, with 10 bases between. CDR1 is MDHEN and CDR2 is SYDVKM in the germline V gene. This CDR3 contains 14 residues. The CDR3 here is CASSGMGGTDTQYF. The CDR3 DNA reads TGTGCCAGCAGTGGTATGGGGGGCACAGATACGCAGTATTTT.

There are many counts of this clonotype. CDR3 sequence (DNA): TGCAGTGCGGCAGGACAGTCCTACGAGCAGTACTTC. Its protein is CSAAGQSYEQYF. The chain uses TRBV20-1 and TRBJ2-7, with D tentatively TRBD1 (6 bases). V was trimmed by 6 bases and J by 1 base, leaving 10 bases between them. The CDR3 loop spans 12 amino acids. Per the germline V gene, CDR1 is DFQATT and CDR2 is SNEGSKA (reference sequence).

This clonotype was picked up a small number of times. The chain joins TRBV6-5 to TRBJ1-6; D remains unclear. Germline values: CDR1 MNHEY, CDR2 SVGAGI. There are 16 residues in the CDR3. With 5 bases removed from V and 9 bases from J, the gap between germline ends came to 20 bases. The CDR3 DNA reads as TGTGCCAGCAGTAGCCGGCGGATCCTAAAAAGTTCACCCCTCCACTTT. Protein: CASSSRRILKSSPLHF.

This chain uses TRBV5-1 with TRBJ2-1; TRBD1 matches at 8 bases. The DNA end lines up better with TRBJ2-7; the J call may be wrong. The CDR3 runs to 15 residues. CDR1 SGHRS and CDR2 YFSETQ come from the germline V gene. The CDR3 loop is CASSSGGVGYNEQYV. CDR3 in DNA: TGCGCCAGCAGCTCAGGGGGCGTAGGTTACAATGAGCAGTACGTC.

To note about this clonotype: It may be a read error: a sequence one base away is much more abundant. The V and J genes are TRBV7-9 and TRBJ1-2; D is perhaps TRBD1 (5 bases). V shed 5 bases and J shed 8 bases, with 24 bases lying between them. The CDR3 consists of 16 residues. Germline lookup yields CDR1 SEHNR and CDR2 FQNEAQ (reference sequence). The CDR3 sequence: CASSPGRGAGCDGYTF. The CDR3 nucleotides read TGTGCCAGCAGCCCAGGGCGGGGAGCGGGGTGCGACGGCTACACCTTC. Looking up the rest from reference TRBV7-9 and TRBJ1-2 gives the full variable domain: DTGVSQNPRHKITKRGQNVTFRCDPISEHNRLYWYRQTLGQGPEFLTYFQNEAQLEKSRLLSDRFSAERPKGSFSTLEIQRTEQGDSAMYLCASSPGRGAGCDGYTFGSGTRLTVV.

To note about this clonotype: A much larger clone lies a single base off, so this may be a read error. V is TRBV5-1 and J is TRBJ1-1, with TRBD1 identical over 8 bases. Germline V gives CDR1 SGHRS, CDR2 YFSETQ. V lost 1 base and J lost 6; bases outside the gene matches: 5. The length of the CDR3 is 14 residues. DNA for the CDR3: TGCGCCAGCAGCTTGTTACAGGGGGTACCTGAAGCTTTCTTT. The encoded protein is CASSLLQGVPEAFF.

CDR3 loop: CASRGGRGGNQPQHF. In DNA, the CDR3 is TGTGCCAGCAGAGGTGGGCGGGGTGGCAATCAGCCCCAGCATTTT. The chain recombines TRBV27 with TRBJ1-5; no clear D. Trimming left V 6 bases short and J 2 bases short, with 14 bases between. There are 15 residues in the CDR3. Germline V gene data show CDR1 as MNHEY and CDR2 as SMNVEV (reference sequence).

The CDR3 protein is CASSEDEGSSYNEQYF. In DNA, the CDR3 is TGTGCCAGCAGTGAAGACGAGGGGAGCTCCTACAATGAGCAGTACTTC. The chain employs TRBV6-1 and TRBJ2-1; D assignment may be TRBD1 or TRBD2 (5 bases each). The J call may be mistaken, given a closer DNA end match to TRBJ2-7. CDR1 and CDR2 from the germline V gene are MNHNS and SASEGT. There are 16 residues in the CDR3.

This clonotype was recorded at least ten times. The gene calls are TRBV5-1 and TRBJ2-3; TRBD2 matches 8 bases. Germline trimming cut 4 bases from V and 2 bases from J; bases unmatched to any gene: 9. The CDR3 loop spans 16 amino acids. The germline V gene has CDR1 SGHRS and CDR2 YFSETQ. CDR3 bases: TGCGCCAGCAGCCCACTGGGCGGGGGGTCCACAGATACGCAGTATTTT. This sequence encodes CASSPLGGGSTDTQYF.

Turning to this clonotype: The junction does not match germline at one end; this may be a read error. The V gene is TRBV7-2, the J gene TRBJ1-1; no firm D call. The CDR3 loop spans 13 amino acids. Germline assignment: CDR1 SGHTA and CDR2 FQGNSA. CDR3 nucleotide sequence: TGTGCCAACAGCTTACGCCCCTACACTGAAGCTTTCTTT. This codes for CANSLRPYTEAFF.

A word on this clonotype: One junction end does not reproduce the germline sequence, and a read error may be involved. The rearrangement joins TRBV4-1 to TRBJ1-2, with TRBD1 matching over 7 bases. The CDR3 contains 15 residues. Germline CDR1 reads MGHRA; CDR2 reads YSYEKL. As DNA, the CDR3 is TGCGCGAGCAGCCAAGAAGGGGGCCAGGGGGGAGGCTACACCTTC. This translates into CASSQEGGQGGGYTF.

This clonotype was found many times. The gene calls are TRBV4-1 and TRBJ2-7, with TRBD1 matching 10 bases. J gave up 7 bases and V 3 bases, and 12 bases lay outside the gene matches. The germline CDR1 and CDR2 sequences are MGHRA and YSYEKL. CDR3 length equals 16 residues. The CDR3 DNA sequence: TGCGCCAGCAGCCACTTTAGGGGACAGGGGTTCGGAGAGCAGTACTTC. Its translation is CASSHFRGQGFGEQYF.

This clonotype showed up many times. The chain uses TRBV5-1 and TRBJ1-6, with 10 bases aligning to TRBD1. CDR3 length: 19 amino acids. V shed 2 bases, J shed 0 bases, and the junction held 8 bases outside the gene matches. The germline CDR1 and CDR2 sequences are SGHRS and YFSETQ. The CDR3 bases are TGCGCCAGCAGCTTATCGGGACAGGGGATGAGCTCCTATAATTCACCCCTCCACTTT. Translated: CASSLSGQGMSSYNSPLHF.

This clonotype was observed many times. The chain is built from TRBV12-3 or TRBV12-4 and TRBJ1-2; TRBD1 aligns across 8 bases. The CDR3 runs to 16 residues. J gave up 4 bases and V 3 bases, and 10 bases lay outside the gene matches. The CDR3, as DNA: TGTGCCAGCAGTTTCGTGGGACAGGCGAAGATCTATGGCTACACCTTC. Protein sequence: CASSFVGQAKIYGYTF.

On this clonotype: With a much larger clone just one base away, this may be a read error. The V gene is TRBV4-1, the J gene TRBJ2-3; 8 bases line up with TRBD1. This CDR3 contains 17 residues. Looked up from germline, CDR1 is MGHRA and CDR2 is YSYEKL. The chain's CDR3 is CASSQDLRTGWTDTRYF. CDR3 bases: TGCGCCAGCAGCCAAGATCTGAGGACAGGGTGGACAGATACGCGGTATTTT.

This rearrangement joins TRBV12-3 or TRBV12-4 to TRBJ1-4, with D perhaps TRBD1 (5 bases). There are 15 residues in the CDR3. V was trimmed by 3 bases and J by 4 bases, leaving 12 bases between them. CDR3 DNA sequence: TGTGCCAGCAGTTTGATGGGACGGCATAATGAAAAACTGTTTTTT. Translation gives CASSLMGRHNEKLFF.

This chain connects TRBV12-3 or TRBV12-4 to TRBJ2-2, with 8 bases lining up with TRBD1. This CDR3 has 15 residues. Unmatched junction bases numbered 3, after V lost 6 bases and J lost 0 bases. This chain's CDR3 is CASRPGQANTGELFF. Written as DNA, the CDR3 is TGTGCCAGCAGGCCGGGACAGGCGAACACCGGGGAGCTGTTTTTT.

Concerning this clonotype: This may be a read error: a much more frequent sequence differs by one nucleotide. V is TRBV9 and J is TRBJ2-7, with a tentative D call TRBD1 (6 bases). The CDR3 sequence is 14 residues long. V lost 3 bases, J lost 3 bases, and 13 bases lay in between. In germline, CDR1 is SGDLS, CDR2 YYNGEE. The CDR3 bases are TGTGCCAGCAGCGCGCAGGGACAAGGCTACGAGCAGTACTTC. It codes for CASSAQGQGYEQYF.

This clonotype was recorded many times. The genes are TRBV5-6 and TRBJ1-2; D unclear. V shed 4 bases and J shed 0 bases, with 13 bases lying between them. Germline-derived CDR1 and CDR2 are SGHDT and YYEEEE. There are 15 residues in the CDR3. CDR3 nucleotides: TGTGCCAGCAGCGACGGGCGTTTAGCTAACTATGGCTACACCTTC. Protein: CASSDGRLANYGYTF.

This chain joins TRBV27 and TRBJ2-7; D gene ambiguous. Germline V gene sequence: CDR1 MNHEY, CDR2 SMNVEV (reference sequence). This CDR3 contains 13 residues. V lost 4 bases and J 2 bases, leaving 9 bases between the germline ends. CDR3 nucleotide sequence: TGTGCCAGCAGTTCCCTGACCACCTACGAGCAGTACTTC. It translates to CASSSLTTYEQYF.

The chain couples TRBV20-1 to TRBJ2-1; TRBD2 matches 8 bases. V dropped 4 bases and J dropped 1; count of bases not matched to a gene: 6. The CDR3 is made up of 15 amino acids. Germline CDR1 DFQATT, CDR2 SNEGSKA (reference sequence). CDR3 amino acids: CSAKSLAGSYNEQFF. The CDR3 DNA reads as TGCAGTGCTAAGAGTTTAGCGGGATCCTACAATGAGCAGTTCTTC.